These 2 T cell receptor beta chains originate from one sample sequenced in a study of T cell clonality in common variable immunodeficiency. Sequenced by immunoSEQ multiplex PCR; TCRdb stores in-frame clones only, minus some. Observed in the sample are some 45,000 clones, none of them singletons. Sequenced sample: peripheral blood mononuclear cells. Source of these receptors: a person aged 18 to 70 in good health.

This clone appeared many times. This CDR3 is CASSHSTGASSEQYF. The part of the CDR3 DNA that was read is TGCGCCAGCAGTCACTCGACAGGGGCCTCATCCGAG. The J gene is TRBJ2-7, the V gene TRBV23-1; 8 bases align to TRBD1. The read finishes 3 residues shy of the CDR3 end, and the germline J gene is used to complete it. TRBV23-1 is recorded as an ORF, its role being uncertain. The CDR3 has 15 residues. Unmatched junction bases numbered 10, after V lost 3 bases and J lost 6 bases.

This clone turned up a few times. CDR3 sequence: CASSRDRNEKLFF. Incomplete CDR3 DNA: TGTGCCAGCAGTCGGGACAGAAATGAAAAG. The chain has TRBV2 and TRBJ2-2; 7 bases are a match to TRBD1. The CDR3 is cut off 3 residues early in the read; its end comes from the germline J gene. Germline V gene lookup returns CDR1 SNHLY and CDR2 FYNNEI. CDR3 size: 13 residues.